This TCR beta chain was recovered during a study of TIL therapy for anti-PD-1-resistant metastatic lung cancer. Time point reported: pre-treatment sample, taken before nivolumab and TIL therapy. Pleural nodules or supraclavicular lymph nodes made up most of the excised metastases sampled. This was the immunoSEQ v3 assay. TCRdb's copy holds only in-frame clones and misses some; the assay was immunoSEQ multiplex PCR. The table shows about 13,000 clones, with around 66% occurring only once. This specimen consisted of tumor tissue, obtained at baseline. The source is a woman aged 25-80 years with non-small cell lung cancer.

CDR3 sequence reads: CASRGLEGSPLHF. The CDR3 DNA sequence: TGTGCCAGTAGAGGGCTGGAAGGCTCACCCCTCCACTTT. The chain recombines TRBV19 with TRBJ1-6; D not certain. Germline V CDR1 and CDR2: LNHDA, SQIVND (reference sequence). CDR3 length: 13 amino acids. V was cut by 6 bases and J by 10 bases, with 13 bases left in between. The variable domain in full, with the rest retrieved from reference TRBV19 and TRBJ1-6, is DGGITQSPKYLFRKEGQNVTLSCEQNLNHDAMYWYRQDPGQGLRLIYYSQIVNDFQKGDIAEGYSVSREKKESFPLTVTSAQKNPTAFYLCASRGLEGSPLHFGNGTRLTVT.